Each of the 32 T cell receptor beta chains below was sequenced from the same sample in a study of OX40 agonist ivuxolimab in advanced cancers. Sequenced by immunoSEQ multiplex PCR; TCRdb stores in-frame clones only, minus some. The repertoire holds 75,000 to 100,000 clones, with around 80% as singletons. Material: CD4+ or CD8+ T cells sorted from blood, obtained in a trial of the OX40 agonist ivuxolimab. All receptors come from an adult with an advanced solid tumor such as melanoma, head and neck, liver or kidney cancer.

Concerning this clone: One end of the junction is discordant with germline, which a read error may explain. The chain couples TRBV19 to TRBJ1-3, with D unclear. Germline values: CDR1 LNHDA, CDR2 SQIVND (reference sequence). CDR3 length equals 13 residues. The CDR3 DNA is TGTGCCAGTAGCACCAGCCTTCGGGCCCTCCCGGGTTTT. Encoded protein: CASSTSLRALPGF.

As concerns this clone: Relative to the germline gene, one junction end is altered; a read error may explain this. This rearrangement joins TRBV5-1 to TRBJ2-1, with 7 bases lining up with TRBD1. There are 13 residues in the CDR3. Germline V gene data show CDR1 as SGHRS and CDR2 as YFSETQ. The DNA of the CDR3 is TGCGCCAGCAGCTTGGGTACAGGGGAGATCTGGATCTTC. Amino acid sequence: CASSLGTGEIWIF.

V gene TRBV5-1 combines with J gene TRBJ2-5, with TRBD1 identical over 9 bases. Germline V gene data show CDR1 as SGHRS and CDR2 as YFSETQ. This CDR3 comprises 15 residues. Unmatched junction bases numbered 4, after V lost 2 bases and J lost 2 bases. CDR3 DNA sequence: TGCGCCAGCAGCTTACAGGGGGCCATACAAGAGACCCAGTACTTC. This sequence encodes CASSLQGAIQETQYF.

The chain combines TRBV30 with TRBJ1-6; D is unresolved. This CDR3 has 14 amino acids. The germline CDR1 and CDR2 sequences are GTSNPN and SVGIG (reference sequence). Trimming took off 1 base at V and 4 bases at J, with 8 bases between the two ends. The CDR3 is CAWSAGVYNSPLHF. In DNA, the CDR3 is TGTGCCTGGAGTGCTGGGGTTTATAATTCACCCCTCCACTTT.

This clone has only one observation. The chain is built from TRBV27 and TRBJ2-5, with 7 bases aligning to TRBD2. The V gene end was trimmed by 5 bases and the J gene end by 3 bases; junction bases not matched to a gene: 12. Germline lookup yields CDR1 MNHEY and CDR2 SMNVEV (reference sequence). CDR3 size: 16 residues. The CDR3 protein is CASSPLGRAHKETQYF. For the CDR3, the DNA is TGTGCCAGCAGTCCCTTGGGGAGGGCCCACAAAGAGACCCAGTACTTC.

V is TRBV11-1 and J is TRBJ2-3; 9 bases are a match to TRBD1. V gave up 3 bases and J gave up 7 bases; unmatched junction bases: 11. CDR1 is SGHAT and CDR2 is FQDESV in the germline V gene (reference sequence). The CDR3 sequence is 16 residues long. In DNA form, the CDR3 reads TGTGCCAGCAGCTTCCTCACAGGGGGCGGAATCTATACGCAGTATTTT. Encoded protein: CASSFLTGGGIYTQYF.

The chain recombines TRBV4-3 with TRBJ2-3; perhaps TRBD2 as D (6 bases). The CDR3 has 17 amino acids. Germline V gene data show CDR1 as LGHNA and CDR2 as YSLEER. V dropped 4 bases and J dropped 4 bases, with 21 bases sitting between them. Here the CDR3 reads CASSPLGGVAAPDTQYF. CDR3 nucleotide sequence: TGCGCCAGCAGCCCTTTGGGTGGGGTAGCGGCTCCAGATACGCAGTATTTT.

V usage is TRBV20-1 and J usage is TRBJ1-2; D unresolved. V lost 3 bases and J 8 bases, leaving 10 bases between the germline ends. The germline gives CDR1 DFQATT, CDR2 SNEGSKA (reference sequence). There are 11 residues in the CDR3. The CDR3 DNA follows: TGCAGTGCTAGGGACCGGCGGGGCTACACCTTC. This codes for CSARDRRGYTF.

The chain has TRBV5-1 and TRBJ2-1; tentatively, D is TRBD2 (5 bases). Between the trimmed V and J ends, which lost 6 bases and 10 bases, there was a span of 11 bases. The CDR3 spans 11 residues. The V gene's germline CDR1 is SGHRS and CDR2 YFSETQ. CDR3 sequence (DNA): TGCGCCAGCATGAGGGAAGAGGAGCAGTTCTTC. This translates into CASMREEEQFF.

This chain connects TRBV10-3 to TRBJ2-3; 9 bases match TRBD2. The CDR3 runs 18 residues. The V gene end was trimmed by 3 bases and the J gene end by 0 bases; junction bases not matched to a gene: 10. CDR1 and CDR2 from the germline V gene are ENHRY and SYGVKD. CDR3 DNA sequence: TGTGCCATCAGTGACCCTGGGGCTAGCGGGAAGAGCACAGATACGCAGTATTTT. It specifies CAISDPGASGKSTDTQYF.

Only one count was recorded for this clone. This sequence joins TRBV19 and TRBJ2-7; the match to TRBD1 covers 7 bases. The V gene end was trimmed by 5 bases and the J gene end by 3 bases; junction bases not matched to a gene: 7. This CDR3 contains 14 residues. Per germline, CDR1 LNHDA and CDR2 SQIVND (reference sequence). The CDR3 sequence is CASSPGAGGYEQYF. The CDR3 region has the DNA TGTGCCAGTAGTCCAGGGGCAGGGGGCTACGAGCAGTACTTC.

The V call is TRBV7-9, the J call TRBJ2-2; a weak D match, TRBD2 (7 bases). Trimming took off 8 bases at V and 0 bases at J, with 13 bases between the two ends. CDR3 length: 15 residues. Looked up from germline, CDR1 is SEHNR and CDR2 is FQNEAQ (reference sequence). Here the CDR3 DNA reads TGTGCCAGCCTGAAGGGGGGGCCGAACACCGGGGAGCTGTTTTTT. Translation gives CASLKGGPNTGELFF.

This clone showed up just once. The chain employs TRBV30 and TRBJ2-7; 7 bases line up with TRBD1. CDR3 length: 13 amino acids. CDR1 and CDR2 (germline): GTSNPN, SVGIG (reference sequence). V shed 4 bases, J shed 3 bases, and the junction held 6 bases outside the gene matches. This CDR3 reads CAWNPWTGYEQYF. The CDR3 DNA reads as TGTGCCTGGAACCCATGGACAGGCTACGAGCAGTACTTC.

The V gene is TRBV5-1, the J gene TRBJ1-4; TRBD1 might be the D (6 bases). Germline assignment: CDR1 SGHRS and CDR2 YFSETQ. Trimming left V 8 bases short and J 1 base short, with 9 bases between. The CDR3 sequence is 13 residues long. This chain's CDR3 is CASTQGTNEKLFF. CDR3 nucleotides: TGCGCCAGTACACAGGGAACTAATGAAAAACTGTTTTTT.

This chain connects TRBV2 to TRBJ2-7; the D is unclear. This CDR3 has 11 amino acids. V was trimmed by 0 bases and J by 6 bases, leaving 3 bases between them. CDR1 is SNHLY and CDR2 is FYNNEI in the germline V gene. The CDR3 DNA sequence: TGTGCCAGCAGTGAAGCAGGCGAGCAGTACTTC. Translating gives CASSEAGEQYF. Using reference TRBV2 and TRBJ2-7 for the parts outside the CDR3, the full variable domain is EPEVTQTPSHQVTQMGQEVILRCVPISNHLYFYWYRQILGQKVEFLVSFYNNEISEKSEIFDDQFSVERPDGSNFTLKIRSTKLEDSAMYFCASSEAGEQYFGPGTRLTVT.

CDR3 region: CASSSGLAGGLAKNIQYF. Here the CDR3 DNA reads TGTGCCAGCAGTTCCGGACTAGCGGGGGGCCTAGCCAAAAACATTCAGTACTTC. The rearrangement uses TRBV7-9 and TRBJ2-4, with 14 positions matching TRBD2. V was pared by 6 bases and J by 0 bases, with 7 bases of the junction left unmatched. The CDR3 loop spans 18 amino acids. Germline CDR1 reads SEHNR; CDR2 reads FQNEAQ (reference sequence).

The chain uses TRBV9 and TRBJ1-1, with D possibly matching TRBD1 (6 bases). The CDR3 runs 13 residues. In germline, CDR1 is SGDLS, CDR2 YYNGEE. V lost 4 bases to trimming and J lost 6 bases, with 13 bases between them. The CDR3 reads CASSPGGRSEAFF. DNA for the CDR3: TGTGCCAGCAGCCCGGGGGGCCGGTCTGAAGCTTTCTTT.

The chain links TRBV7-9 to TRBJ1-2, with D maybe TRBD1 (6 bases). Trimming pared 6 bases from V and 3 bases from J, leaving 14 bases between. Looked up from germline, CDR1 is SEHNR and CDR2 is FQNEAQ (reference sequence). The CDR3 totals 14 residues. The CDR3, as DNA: TGTGCCAGCAGTCATTCAGGGGCCCACTATGGCTACACCTTC. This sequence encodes CASSHSGAHYGYTF.

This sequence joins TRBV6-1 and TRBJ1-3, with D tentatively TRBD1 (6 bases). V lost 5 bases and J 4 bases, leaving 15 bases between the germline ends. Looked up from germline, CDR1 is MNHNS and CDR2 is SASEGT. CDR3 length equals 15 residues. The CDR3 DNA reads TGTGCCAGCAGTATCCCCACAGGGCTCGGAAACACCATATATTTT. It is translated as CASSIPTGLGNTIYF.

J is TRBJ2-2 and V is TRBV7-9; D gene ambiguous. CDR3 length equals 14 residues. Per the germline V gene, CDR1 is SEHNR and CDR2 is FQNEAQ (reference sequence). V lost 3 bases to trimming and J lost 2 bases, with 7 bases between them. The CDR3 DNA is TGTGCCAGCAGCTTTGACGGAAACACCGGGGAGCTGTTTTTT. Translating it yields CASSFDGNTGELFF.

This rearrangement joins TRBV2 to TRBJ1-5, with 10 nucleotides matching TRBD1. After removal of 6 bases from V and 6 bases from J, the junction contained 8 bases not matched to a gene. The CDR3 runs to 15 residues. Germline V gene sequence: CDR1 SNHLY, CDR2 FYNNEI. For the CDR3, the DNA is TGTGCCAGCAGAGGACCGACAGGGGGCGGTCAGCCCCAGCATTTT. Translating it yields CASRGPTGGGQPQHF.

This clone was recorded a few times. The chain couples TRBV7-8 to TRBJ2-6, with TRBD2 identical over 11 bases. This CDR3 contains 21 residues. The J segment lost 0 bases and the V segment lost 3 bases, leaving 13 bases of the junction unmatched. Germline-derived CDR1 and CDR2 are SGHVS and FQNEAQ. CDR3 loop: CASSFYRILAGGLSGANVLTF. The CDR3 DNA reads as TGTGCCAGCAGCTTTTATCGGATCCTAGCGGGGGGCCTCTCTGGGGCCAACGTCCTGACTTTC.

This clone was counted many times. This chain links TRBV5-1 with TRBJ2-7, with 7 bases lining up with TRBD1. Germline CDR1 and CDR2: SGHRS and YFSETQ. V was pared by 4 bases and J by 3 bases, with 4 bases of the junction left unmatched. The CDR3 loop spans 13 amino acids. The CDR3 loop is CASSVGTVYEQYF. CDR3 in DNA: TGCGCCAGCAGCGTCGGGACAGTCTACGAGCAGTACTTC.

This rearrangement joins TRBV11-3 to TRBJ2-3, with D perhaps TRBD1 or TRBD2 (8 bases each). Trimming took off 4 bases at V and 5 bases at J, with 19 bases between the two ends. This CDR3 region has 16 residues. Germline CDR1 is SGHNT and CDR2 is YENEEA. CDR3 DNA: TGTGCCAGCAGCTCCTCGGGGGGGACAGGCGAAGATACGCAGTATTTT. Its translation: CASSSSGGTGEDTQYF.

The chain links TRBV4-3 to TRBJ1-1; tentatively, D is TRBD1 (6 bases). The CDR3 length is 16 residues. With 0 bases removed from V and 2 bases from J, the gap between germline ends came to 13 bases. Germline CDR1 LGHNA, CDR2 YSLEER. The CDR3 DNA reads TGCGCCAGCAGCCAAGATGATACCGGGACAAACACTGAAGCTTTCTTT. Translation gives CASSQDDTGTNTEAFF.

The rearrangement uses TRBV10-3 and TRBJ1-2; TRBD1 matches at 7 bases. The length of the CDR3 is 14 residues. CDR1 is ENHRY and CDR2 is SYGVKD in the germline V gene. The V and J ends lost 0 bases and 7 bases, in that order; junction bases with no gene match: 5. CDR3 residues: CAISESGQWTGYTF. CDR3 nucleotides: TGTGCCATCAGTGAGTCGGGACAGTGGACTGGCTACACCTTC.

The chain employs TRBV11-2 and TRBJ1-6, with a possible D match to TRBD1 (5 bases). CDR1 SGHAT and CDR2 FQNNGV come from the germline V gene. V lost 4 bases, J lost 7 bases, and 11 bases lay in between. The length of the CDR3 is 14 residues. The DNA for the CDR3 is TGTGCCAGCAGCTCGGCGGGGGGGAATTCACCCCTCCACTTT. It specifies CASSSAGGNSPLHF. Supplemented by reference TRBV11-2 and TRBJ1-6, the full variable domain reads EAGVAQSPRYKIIEKRQSVAFWCNPISGHATLYWYQQILGQGPKLLIQFQNNGVVDDSQLPKDRFSAERLKGVDSTLKIQPAKLEDSAVYLCASSSAGGNSPLHFGNGTRLTVT.

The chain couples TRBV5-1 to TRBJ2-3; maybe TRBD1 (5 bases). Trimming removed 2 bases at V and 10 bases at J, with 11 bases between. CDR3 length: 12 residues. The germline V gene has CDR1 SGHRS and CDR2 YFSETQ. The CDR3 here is CASSFDSVAQYF. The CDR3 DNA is TGCGCCAGCAGCTTCGACAGCGTGGCGCAGTATTTT.

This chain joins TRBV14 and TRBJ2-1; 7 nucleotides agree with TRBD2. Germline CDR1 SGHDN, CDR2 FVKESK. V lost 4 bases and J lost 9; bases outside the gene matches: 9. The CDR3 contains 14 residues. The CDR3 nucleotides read TGTGCCAGCAGCCCCCAGGCGGGAGTCGGTGAGCAGTTCTTC. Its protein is CASSPQAGVGEQFF.

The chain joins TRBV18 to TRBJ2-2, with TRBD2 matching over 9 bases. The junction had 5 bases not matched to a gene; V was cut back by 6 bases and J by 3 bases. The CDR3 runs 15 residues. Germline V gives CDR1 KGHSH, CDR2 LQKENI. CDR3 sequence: CASSSTSGDTGELFF. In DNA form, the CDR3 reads TGTGCCAGCTCGTCGACTAGCGGAGACACCGGGGAGCTGTTTTTT.

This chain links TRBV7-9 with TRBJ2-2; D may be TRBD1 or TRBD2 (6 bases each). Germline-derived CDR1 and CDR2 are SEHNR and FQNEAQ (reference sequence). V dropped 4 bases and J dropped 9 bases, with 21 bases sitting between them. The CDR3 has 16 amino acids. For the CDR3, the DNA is TGTGCCAGCAGCTGGTCACAGGGAGGAAGTTTCCGGGAGCTGTTTTTT. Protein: CASSWSQGGSFRELFF.

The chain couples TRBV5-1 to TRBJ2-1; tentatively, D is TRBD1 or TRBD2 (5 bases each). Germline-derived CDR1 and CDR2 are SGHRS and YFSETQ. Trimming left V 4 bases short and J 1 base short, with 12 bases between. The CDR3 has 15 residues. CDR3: CASSVPGASYNEQFF. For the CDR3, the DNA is TGCGCCAGCAGCGTCCCCGGGGCATCCTACAATGAGCAGTTCTTC. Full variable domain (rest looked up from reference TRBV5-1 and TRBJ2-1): KAGVTQTPRYLIKTRGQQVTLSCSPISGHRSVSWYQQTPGQGLQFLFEYFSETQRNKGNFPGRFSGRQFSNSRSEMNVSTLELGDSALYLCASSVPGASYNEQFFGPGTRLTVL.